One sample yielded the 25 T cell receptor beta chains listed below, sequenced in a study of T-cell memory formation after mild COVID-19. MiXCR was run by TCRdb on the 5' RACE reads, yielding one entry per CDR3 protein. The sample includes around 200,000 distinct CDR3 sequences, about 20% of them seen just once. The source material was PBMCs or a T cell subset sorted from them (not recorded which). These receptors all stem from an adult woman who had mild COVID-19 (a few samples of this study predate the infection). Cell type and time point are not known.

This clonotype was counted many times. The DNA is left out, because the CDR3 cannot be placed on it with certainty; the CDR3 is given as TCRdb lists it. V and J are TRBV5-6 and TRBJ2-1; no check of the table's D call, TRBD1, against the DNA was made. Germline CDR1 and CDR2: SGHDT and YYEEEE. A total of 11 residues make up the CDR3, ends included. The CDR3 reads CASSFGTGASF.

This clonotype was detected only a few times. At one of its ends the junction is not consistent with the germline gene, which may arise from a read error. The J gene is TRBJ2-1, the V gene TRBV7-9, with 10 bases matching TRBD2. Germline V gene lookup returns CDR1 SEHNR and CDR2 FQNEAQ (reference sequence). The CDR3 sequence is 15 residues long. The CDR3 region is CASSLGGLAGGFETF. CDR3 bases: TGTGCCAGCAGCTTGGGAGGCTTAGCGGGGGGCTTCGAAACCTTC.

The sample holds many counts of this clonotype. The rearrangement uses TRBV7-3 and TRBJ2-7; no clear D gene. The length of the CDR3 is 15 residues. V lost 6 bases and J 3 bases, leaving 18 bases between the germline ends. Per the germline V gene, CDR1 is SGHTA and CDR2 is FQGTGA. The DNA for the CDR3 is TGTGCCAGCAGTCCGGACGCTACTGGTGGCTACGAGCAGTACTTC. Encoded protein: CASSPDATGGYEQYF.

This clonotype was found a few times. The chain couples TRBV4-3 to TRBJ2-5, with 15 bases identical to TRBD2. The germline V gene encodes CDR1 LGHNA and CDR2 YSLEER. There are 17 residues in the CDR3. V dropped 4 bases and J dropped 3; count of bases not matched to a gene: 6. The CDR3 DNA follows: TGCGCCAGCAGCCTAGGACTAGCGGGAGGGGGGGAAGAGACCCAGTACTTC. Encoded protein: CASSLGLAGGGEETQYF.

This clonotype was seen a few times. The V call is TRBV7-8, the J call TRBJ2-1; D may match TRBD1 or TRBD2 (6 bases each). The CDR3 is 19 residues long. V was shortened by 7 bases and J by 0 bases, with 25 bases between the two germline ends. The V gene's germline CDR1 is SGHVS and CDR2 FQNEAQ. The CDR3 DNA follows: TGTGCCAGCATCCTGGGACGGAGGGGGAATCCAAGCTCCTACAATGAGCAGTTCTTC. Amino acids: CASILGRRGNPSSYNEQFF. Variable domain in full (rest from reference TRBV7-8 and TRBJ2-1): GAGVSQSPRYKVAKRGQDVALRCDPISGHVSLFWYQQALGQGPEFLTYFQNEAQLDKSGLPSDRFFAERPEGSVSTLKIQRTQQEDSAVYLCASILGRRGNPSSYNEQFFGPGTRLTVL.

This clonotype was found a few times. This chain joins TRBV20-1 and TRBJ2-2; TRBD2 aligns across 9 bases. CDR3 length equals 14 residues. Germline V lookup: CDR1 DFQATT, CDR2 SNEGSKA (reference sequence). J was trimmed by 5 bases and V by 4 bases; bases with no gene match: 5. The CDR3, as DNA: TGCAGTGCTATTTCTACTAGCGGGACCGGGGAGCTGTTTTTT. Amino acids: CSAISTSGTGELFF.

As DNA, the CDR3 is TGTGCCACCGGGGGGTTCAGACCAGGGGGCGACTATGGCTACACCTTC. Residues: CATGGFRPGGDYGYTF. The chain has TRBV15 and TRBJ1-2; 8 bases match TRBD1. The CDR3 loop spans 16 amino acids. The ends lost 8 bases at V and 3 bases at J; junction bases unmatched: 14. Germline assignment: CDR1 LNHNV and CDR2 YYDKDF (reference sequence).

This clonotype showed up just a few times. In DNA form, the CDR3 reads TGTGCCACCACCCGGGACCTTCAGTGGGAGACCCAGTACTTC. Protein sequence: CATTRDLQWETQYF. The chain has TRBV15 and TRBJ2-5; either TRBD1 or TRBD2 may fit D (5 bases each). The V and J ends lost 7 bases and 5 bases respectively, with 17 bases between them. CDR1 and CDR2 (germline): LNHNV, YYDKDF (reference sequence). The CDR3 contains 14 residues.

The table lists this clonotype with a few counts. CDR3 residues: CSAREGLFSNEQFF. The CDR3 nucleotides read TGCAGTGCTAGGGAGGGACTCTTTTCCAATGAGCAGTTCTTC. The chain uses TRBV20-1 and TRBJ2-1; D perhaps matches TRBD2 (6 bases). V lost 3 bases, J lost 6 bases, and 15 bases lay in between. CDR1 and CDR2 (germline): DFQATT, SNEGSKA (reference sequence). This CDR3 has 14 amino acids.

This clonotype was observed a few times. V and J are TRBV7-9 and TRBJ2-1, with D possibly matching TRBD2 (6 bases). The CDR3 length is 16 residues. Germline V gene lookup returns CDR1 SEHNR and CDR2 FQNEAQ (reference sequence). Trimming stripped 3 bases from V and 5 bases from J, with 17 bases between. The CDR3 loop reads CASSLPPLGGNNEQFF. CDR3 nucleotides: TGTGCCAGCAGCTTGCCTCCCTTGGGGGGAAACAATGAGCAGTTCTTC.

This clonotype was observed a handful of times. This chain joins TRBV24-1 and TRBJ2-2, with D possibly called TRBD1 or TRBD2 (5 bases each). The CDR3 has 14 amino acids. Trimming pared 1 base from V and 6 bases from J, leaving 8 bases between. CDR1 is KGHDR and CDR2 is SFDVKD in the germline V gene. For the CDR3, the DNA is TGTGCCACCAGTGATTTCCGGGACGCCGGGGAGCTGTTTTTT. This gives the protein CATSDFRDAGELFF.

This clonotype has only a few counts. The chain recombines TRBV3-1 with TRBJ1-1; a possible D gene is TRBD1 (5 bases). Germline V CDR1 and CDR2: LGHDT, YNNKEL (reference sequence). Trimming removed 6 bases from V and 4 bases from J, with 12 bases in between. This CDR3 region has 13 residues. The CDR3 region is CASSPVGGTEAFF. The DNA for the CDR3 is TGTGCCAGCAGTCCGGTTGGGGGCACTGAAGCTTTCTTT.

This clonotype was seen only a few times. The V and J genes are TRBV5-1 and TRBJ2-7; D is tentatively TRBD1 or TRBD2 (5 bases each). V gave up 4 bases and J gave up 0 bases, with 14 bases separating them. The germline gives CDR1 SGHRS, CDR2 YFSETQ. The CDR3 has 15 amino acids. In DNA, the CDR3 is TGCGCCAGCAGCCCAGGGACGGATCTCTCCTACGAGCAGTACTTC. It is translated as CASSPGTDLSYEQYF. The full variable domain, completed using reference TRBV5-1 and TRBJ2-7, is KAGVTQTPRYLIKTRGQQVTLSCSPISGHRSVSWYQQTPGQGLQFLFEYFSETQRNKGNFPGRFSGRQFSNSRSEMNVSTLELGDSALYLCASSPGTDLSYEQYFGPGTRLTVT.

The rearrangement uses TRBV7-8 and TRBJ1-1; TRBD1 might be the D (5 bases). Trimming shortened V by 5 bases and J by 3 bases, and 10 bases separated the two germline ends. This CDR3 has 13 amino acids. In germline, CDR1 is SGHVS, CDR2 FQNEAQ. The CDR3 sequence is CASSGGAYTEAFF. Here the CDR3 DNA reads TGTGCCAGCAGCGGGGGTGCCTACACTGAAGCTTTCTTT.

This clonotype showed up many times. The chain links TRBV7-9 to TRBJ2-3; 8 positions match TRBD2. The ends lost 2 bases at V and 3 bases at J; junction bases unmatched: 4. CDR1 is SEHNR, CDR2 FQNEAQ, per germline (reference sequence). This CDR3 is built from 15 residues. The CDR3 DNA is TGTGCCAGCAGCTTACTAGCGGGCGGTACAGATACGCAGTATTTT. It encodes CASSLLAGGTDTQYF.

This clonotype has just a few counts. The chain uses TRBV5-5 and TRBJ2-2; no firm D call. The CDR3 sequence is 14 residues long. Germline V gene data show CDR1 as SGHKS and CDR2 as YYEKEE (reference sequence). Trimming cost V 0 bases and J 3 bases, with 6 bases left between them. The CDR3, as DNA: TGTGCCAGCAGCTTGGACCTGTACACCGGGGAGCTGTTTTTT. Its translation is CASSLDLYTGELFF.

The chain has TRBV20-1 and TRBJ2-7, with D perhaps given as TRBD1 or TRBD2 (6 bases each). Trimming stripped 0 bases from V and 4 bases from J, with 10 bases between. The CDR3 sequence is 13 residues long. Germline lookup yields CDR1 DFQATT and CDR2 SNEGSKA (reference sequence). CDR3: CSAREGGAYEQYF. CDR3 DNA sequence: TGCAGTGCTAGAGAGGGGGGCGCTTACGAGCAGTACTTC.

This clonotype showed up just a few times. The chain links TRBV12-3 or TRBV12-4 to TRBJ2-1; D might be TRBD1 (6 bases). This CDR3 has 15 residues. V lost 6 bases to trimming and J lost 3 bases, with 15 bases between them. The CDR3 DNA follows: TGTGCCAGCAGCTACCACAGGGTGGTCTACAATGAGCAGTTCTTC. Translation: CASSYHRVVYNEQFF.

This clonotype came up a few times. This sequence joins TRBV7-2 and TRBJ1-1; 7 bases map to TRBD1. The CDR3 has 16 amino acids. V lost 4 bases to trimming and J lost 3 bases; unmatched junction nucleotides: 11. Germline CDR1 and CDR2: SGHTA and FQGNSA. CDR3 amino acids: CASSSLGGQLDTEAFF. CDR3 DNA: TGTGCCAGCAGCTCCCTGGGGGGACAGTTAGACACTGAAGCTTTCTTT. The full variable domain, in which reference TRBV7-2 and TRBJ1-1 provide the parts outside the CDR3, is GAGVSQSPSNKVTEKGKDVELRCDPISGHTALYWYRQSLGQGLEFLIYFQGNSAPDKSGLPSDRFSAERTGGSVSTLTIQRTQQEDSAVYLCASSSLGGQLDTEAFFGQGTRLTVV.

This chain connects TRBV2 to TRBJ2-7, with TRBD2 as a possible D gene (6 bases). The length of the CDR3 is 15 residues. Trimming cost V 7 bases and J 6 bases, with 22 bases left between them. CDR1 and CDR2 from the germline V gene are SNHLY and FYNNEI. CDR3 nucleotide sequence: TGTGCCAGCAACCCCGAGGGCAGGGCGGAGGGCGAGCAGTACTTC. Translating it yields CASNPEGRAEGEQYF.

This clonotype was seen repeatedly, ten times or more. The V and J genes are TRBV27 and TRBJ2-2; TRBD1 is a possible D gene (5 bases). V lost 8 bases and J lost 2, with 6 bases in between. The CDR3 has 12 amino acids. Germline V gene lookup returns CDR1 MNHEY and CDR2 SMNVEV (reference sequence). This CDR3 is CASRTNTGELFF. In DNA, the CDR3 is TGTGCCAGCCGGACAAACACCGGGGAGCTGTTTTTT.

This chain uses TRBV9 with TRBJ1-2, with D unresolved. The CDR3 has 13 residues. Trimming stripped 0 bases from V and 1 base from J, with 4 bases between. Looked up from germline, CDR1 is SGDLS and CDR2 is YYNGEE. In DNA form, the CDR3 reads TGTGCCAGCAGCGTAGCCCTTAACTATGGCTACACCTTC. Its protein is CASSVALNYGYTF.

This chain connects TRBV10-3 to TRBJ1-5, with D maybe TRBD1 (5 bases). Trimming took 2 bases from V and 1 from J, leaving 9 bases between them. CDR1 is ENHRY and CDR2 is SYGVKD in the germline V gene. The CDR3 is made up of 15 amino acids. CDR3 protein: CAISEGRASNQPQHF. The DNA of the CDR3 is TGTGCCATCAGTGAGGGCAGGGCAAGCAATCAGCCCCAGCATTTT.

CDR3 bases: TGCAGTGCTAGAGATTACAGGGGTCAAGAGATCTACGAGCAGTACTTC. Its protein is CSARDYRGQEIYEQYF. The J gene is TRBJ2-7, the V gene TRBV20-1, with TRBD1 identical over 7 bases. There are 16 residues in the CDR3. The junction had 11 bases not matched to a gene; V was cut back by 0 bases and J by 3 bases. CDR1 and CDR2 (germline): DFQATT, SNEGSKA (reference sequence).

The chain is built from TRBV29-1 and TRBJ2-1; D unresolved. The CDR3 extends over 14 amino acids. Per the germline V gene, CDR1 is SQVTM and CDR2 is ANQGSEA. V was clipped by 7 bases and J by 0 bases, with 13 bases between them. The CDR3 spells CSGVRASSYNEQFF. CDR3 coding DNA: TGCAGCGGCGTCCGGGCCAGCTCCTACAATGAGCAGTTCTTC.